These T cell receptor beta chains were read from a single sample in a study of control samples from healthy donors and cancer patients. Method: immunoSEQ multiplex PCR; TCRdb's copy keeps in-frame clones and lacks some. Of fewer than 25,000 clones in the sample, about 80% were seen once. Sequenced material: PBMCs. All receptors derive from a man aged 55 to 70 with head and neck cancer. Both conserved end residues are part of each CDR3. Fields, in order: V gene, J gene, D gene, clone size, CDR3 protein, CDR3 DNA. The D gene is left open where the match is weak. Some rows mark clone size as missing; the rest say once, few, many or name a class of expanded clone.

TRBV9	TRBJ1-1	TRBD1	NA	CASSWDRGNTEAFF	TGTGCCAGCAGTTGGGACAGGGGGAACACTGAAGCTTTCTTT
TRBV18	TRBJ2-7	NA	NA	CASSLGAYEQYF	TGTGCCAGCTCCCTAGGAGCCTACGAGCAGTACTTC
TRBV9	TRBJ1-4	NA	NA	CASSEQGLAEKLFF	TGTGCCAGCAGCGAGCAGGGGTTAGCTGAAAAACTGTTTTTT
TRBV7-8	TRBJ2-5	NA	NA	CASSFTLAPGGETQYF	TGTGCCAGCAGCTTCACCTTAGCGCCAGGCGGGGAGACCCAGTACTTC
TRBV7-6	TRBJ2-7	NA	NA	CASSLAGREQYF	TGTGCCAGCAGCTTAGCGGGCAGGGAGCAGTACTTC
TRBV2	TRBJ1-1	TRBD1	NA	CASSEAGQAYGAFF	TGTGCCAGCAGTGAAGCGGGACAGGCTTATGGGGCTTTCTTT
TRBV3-1/TRBV3-2	TRBJ2-7	TRBD1	NA	CASSQDRTGGYEQYF	TGTGCCAGCAGCCAAGATAGGACAGGGGGCTACGAGCAGTACTTC
TRBV5-1	TRBJ2-7	TRBD2	few	CASSLDSGRDEQYF	TGCGCCAGCAGCTTGGACAGCGGGAGGGACGAGCAGTACTTC
TRBV9	TRBJ1-2	TRBD1	NA	CASSVGDRNYGYTF	TGTGCCAGCAGCGTTGGGGACAGGAACTATGGCTACACCTTC
TRBV5-6	TRBJ2-7	NA	NA	CASSLVPEGEQYF	TGTGCCAGCAGCTTGGTACCCGAGGGCGAGCAGTACTTC
TRBV4-3	TRBJ2-6	NA	NA	CASSQLGPLRGANVLTF	TGCGCCAGCAGCCAACTTGGTCCCCTCCGGGGGGCCAACGTCCTGACTTTC
TRBV5-1	TRBJ1-2	NA	NA	CASSFGLEGDIYIGYTF	TGCGCCAGCAGCTTCGGTTTAGAGGGAGACATTTATATAGGGTACACCTTC
TRBV6-2/TRBV6-3	TRBJ2-7	TRBD2	NA	CASSFSGAYEQYF	TGTGCCAGCAGTTTTAGCGGGGCCTACGAGCAGTACTTC
TRBV7-2	TRBJ1-5	NA	few	CASSKGDRINQPQHF	TGTGCCAGCAGCAAAGGCGACAGGATCAATCAGCCCCAGCATTTT
TRBV28	TRBJ2-3	NA	few	CASSFQGTDTQYF	TGTGCCAGCAGTTTCCAGGGGACAGATACGCAGTATTTT
TRBV11-2	TRBJ2-5	NA	few	CASSLVGARETQYF	TGTGCCAGCAGCTTAGTGGGGGCGCGGGAGACCCAGTACTTC
TRBV19	TRBJ2-1	NA	NA	CASSLDRPEWSNNEQFF	TGTGCCAGTAGTCTAGACAGACCAGAGTGGTCCAACAATGAGCAGTTCTTC
TRBV7-9	TRBJ2-3	NA	NA	CASSLVLGSSTDTQYF	TGTGCCAGCAGCTTAGTCTTAGGCTCTAGCACAGATACGCAGTATTTT
TRBV12-3/TRBV12-4	TRBJ2-7	NA	NA	CASSLDSSYEQYF	TGTGCCAGCAGTTTAGACAGCTCCTACGAGCAGTACTTC
TRBV19	TRBJ2-1	NA	once	CASSIGPGEAYNEQFF	TGTGCCAGTAGTATAGGGCCCGGGGAGGCCTACAATGAGCAGTTCTTC
TRBV11-3	TRBJ1-3	NA	NA	CASSLGTAPGNTIYF	TGTGCCAGCAGCTTAGGGACAGCTCCAGGAAACACCATATATTTT
TRBV29-1	TRBJ2-3	NA	NA	CSVGYDIPTDTQYF	TGCAGCGTTGGATACGACATACCCACAGATACGCAGTATTTT
TRBV9	TRBJ2-1	TRBD2	NA	CASSPGGFEQFF	TGTGCCAGCAGCCCCGGGGGGTTTGAGCAGTTCTTC
TRBV9	TRBJ2-3	TRBD1	NA	CASSEGGTSTDTQYF	TGTGCCAGCAGCGAAGGGGGCACTAGCACAGATACGCAGTATTTT
TRBV11-3	TRBJ2-2	NA	NA	CASSLRGRATGELFF	TGTGCCAGCAGCTTAAGAGGCAGGGCCACCGGGGAGCTGTTTTTT
TRBV19	TRBJ2-1	NA	NA	CASSISSYNEQFF	TGTGCCAGTAGTATTAGCTCCTACAATGAGCAGTTCTTC
TRBV11-3	TRBJ1-1	NA	NA	CASSLWGASTEAFF	TGTGCCAGCAGCTTATGGGGGGCTAGCACTGAAGCTTTCTTT
TRBV5-4	TRBJ2-2	TRBD2	NA	CASSSGKGAGLTGELFF	TGTGCCAGCAGCTCAGGGAAGGGAGCGGGGCTTACCGGGGAGCTGTTTTTT
TRBV6-1	TRBJ2-1	NA	NA	CASSEVPGSSYNEQFF	TGTGCCAGCAGTGAAGTACCCGGGAGCTCCTACAATGAGCAGTTCTTC
TRBV3-1/TRBV3-2	TRBJ1-1	NA	NA	CASSPPVRQAMAFF	TGTGCCAGCAGCCCCCCGGTCCGACAGGCCATGGCTTTCTTT
TRBV2	TRBJ2-3	TRBD2	NA	CASLREGLTDTQYF	TGTGCCAGCTTACGGGAGGGCCTTACAGATACGCAGTATTTT
TRBV19	TRBJ1-1	NA	NA	CASIGRTGTEAFF	TGTGCCAGTATAGGACGAACTGGCACTGAAGCTTTCTTT
TRBV5-6	TRBJ1-1	NA	NA	CASSLGPGTEAFF	TGTGCCAGCAGCTTGGGGCCCGGGACTGAAGCTTTCTTT
TRBV9	TRBJ2-5	NA	few	CARPPGRRETQYF	TGTGCCAGGCCGCCGGGGAGACGGGAGACCCAGTACTTC
TRBV4-3	TRBJ2-1	TRBD1	NA	CASSQDGQGVYNEQFF	TGCGCCAGCAGCCAAGATGGACAGGGAGTTTACAATGAGCAGTTCTTC
TRBV27	TRBJ2-7	NA	few	CASSPGFSYEQYF	TGTGCCAGCAGCCCGGGGTTCTCCTACGAGCAGTACTTC
TRBV4-1	TRBJ2-7	TRBD1	NA	CASSQLPGQGYEQYF	TGCGCCAGCAGCCAACTTCCGGGACAGGGCTACGAGCAGTACTTC
TRBV28	TRBJ2-3	TRBD1	NA	CASSSTGIGDTQYF	TGTGCCAGCAGTTCGACAGGGATAGGAGATACGCAGTATTTT
TRBV14	TRBJ1-1	TRBD1	NA	CASSQNRGRFEAFF	TGTGCCAGCAGCCAAAACAGGGGGCGATTTGAAGCTTTCTTT
TRBV7-2	TRBJ1-2	NA	few	CASSFVERGHGYTF	TGTGCCAGCAGCTTCGTAGAAAGGGGCCATGGCTACACCTTC
TRBV30	TRBJ2-5	NA	NA	CARSVQGETQYF	TGTGCCCGGAGTGTGCAGGGGGAGACCCAGTACTTC
TRBV5-4	TRBJ2-3	NA	NA	CASSLGYTDTQYF	TGTGCCAGCAGCTTGGGCTACACAGATACGCAGTATTTT
TRBV18	TRBJ2-3	NA	NA	CASSPQDTQYF	TGTGCCAGCTCACCACAGGATACGCAGTATTTT
TRBV10-2	TRBJ1-3	NA	NA	CASADRGSGNTIYF	TGCGCCAGCGCAGACCGAGGCTCTGGAAACACCATATATTTT
TRBV11-2	TRBJ1-2	NA	few	CASSLVGGWGYGYTF	TGTGCCAGCAGCTTAGTCGGGGGGTGGGGCTATGGCTACACCTTC
TRBV21-1	TRBJ2-6	NA	NA	CASSKERDRDRDSGANVLTF	TGTGCCAGCAGCAAAGAAAGAGACCGGGACAGAGACTCTGGGGCCAACGTCCTGACTTTC
TRBV7-9	TRBJ1-5	NA	NA	CASSFGPARPQHF	TGTGCCAGCAGCTTCGGGCCTGCTAGGCCCCAGCATTTT
TRBV11-2	TRBJ2-1	TRBD1	NA	CASSATGGQFF	TGTGCCAGCAGCGCTACAGGGGGGCAGTTCTTC
TRBV7-9	TRBJ1-3	NA	NA	CASSLEGTIYF	TGTGCCAGCAGCTTAGAAGGGACCATATATTTT
TRBV19	TRBJ1-5	NA	few	CATGTGEQPQHF	TGTGCCACGGGGACGGGGGAACAGCCCCAGCATTTT
TRBV5-6	TRBJ1-6	NA	NA	CASSLEGFTLHF	TGTGCCAGCAGCTTGGAAGGATTCACCCTCCACTTT
TRBV3-1/TRBV3-2	TRBJ2-3	NA	NA	CASSQVQGSPDTQYF	TGTGCCAGCAGCCAAGTCCAAGGATCCCCAGATACGCAGTATTTT
TRBV19	TRBJ1-2	NA	NA	CASSKGDGLYYGYTF	TGTGCCAGTAGTAAAGGGGACGGACTCTATTATGGCTACACCTTC
TRBV5-6	TRBJ2-1	NA	NA	CASSHTTGPSYNEQFF	TGTGCCAGCAGCCACACTACAGGGCCTTCCTACAATGAGCAGTTCTTC
TRBV6-4	TRBJ2-3	TRBD2	NA	CASSLRAGEADTQYF	TGTGCCAGCAGTCTCCGGGCGGGAGAGGCAGATACGCAGTATTTT
TRBV5-1	TRBJ2-7	NA	NA	CASSDTEAGEQYF	TGCGCCAGCTCGGACACCGAAGCAGGCGAGCAGTACTTC
TRBV5-4	TRBJ2-7	TRBD2	NA	CASSVRTSGRAKGEQYF	TGTGCCAGCAGCGTCCGGACTAGCGGGAGGGCCAAGGGCGAGCAGTACTTC